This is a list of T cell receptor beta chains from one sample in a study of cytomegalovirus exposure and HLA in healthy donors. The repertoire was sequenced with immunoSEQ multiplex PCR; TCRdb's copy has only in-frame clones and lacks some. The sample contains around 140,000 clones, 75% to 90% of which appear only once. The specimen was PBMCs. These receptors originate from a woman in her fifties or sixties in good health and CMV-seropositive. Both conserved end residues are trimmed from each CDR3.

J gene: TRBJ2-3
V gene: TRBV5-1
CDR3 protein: ASSLRRRGRIPDGQSADTQY

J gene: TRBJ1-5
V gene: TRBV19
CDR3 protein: ASSPRDSINQPQH

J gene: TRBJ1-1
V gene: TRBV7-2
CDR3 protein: ASSGDRENTEAF

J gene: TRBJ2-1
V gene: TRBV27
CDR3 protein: ASSLSVAGLHKF

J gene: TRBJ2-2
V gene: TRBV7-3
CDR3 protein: ASSTDPGTLNTGELF

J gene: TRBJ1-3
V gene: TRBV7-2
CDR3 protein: ASSLDRGRGNTIY

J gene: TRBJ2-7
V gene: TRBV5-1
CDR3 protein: ASSPLGTGDYEQY

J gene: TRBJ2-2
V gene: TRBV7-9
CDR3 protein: ASSSDRGRNAGELF

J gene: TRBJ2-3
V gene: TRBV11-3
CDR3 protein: ASSLDLPGEGTDTQY

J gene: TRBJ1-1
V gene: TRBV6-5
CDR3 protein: ASSHAGATEAF

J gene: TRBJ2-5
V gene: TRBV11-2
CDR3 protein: ASSLRGGRMAPSATEY

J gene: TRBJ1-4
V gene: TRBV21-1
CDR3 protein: ASSKGGTGGSEKLF

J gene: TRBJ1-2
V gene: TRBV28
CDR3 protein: ASRGRTRYGYT

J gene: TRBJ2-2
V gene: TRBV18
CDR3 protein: ASSLLTGELF

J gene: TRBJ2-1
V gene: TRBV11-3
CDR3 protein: ASSLEPAGGSYNEQF

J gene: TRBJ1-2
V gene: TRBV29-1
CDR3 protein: SVAGGENYGYT

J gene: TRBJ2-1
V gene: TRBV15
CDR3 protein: ATSRGGEGRGEQF

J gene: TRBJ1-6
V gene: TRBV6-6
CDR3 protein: ASRTPTGDNSPLH

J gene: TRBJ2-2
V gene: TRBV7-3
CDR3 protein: ASSSPLGGSGELF

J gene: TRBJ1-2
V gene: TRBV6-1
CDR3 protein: ASGDFYGYT

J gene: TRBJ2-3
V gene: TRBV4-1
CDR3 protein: ASSQGHSGADTQY

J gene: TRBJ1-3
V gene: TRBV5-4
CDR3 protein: ASSFRDSGNTIY

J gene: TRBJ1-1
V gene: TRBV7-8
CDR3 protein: ASSWDRGSLEAF

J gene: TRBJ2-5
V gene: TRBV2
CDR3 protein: ASSLLLESATGQETQY

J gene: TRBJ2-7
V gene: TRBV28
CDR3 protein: ASSSLGTGSYEQY

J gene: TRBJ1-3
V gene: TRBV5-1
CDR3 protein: ASSLGGFHSGNTIY

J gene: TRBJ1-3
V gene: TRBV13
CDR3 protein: ASSIELIGNTIY

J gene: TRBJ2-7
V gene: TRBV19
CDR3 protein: ASSGLAGGYEQY

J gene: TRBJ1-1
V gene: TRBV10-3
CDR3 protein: AISELEGSAF

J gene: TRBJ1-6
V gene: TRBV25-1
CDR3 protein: ASIDSTGGWESPLH

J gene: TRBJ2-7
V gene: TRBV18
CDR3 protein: ASSPSATGIYEQY